Sequencing of this T cell receptor beta chain was carried out in a study of T cell repertoires in cytomegalovirus infection. General study results and limits: Across the ex vivo response, the dominant clonotypes were HLA-C-restricted CMV-specific TCR beta clonotypes.

The sample holds a few counts of this clonotype. What it recognizes is unknown. TCRdb ran MiXCR on the reads and lists one entry per CDR3 protein. The profile shows approximately 590,000 distinct CDR3 sequences, around 40% of them singletons. V gave up 6 bases and J gave up 0 bases, with 17 bases separating them. Per the germline V gene, CDR1 is MNHEY and CDR2 is SVGEGT. The CDR3 runs 16 residues. V is TRBV6-2 or TRBV6-3 and J is TRBJ2-5, with a tentative D call TRBD2 (6 bases). The source was cultured PBMCs, collected from culture after CMV antigen stimulation. The source of this sequence is a human donor in good health (CMV status not recorded). Some clones in this sample may be carry-over from other donors' samples. The CDR3 nucleotides are TGTGCCAGCAGCCCACATGGGGGAGGCTACCAAGAGACCCAGTACTTC. Its protein product is CASSPHGGGYQETQYF.